The rows below give T cell receptor beta chains drawn from one sample of a study of identical twins. Via MiXCR, TCRdb re-called the 5' RACE reads, giving one row per CDR3 protein. The sample includes about 570,000 distinct CDR3 sequences, approximately 10% of them seen just once. The same data also contributed to another study, on yellow fever vaccine responses in identical twins.

The sequenced sample was PBMCs. All receptors derive from a woman between 18 and 29 years old in good health. CDR3s include the opening cysteine and the closing phenylalanine or tryptophan. The D gene is left open where the match is weak. A row's size may be missing; if present it is once, few, many or a size class.

TRBV6-5	NA	TRBJ2-1	NA	CASILLPYSYNEQFF	TGTGCCAGCATTTTACTCCCTTACTCCTACAATGAGCAGTTCTTC
TRBV28	many	TRBJ1-2	NA	CASSLTDPGIYGYTF	TGTGCCAGCAGCCTGACGGACCCGGGCATCTATGGCTACACCTTC
TRBV7-2	many	TRBJ2-1	TRBD2	CASSFLRTSGYNEQFF	TGTGCCAGCAGCTTTCTAAGGACTAGCGGATACAATGAGCAGTTCTTC
TRBV7-6	few	TRBJ2-7	NA	CASSLSPINYEQYF	TGTGCCAGCAGCTTAAGCCCCATTAACTACGAGCAGTACTTC
TRBV4-3	NA	TRBJ1-1	NA	CASSQDVPGNTEAFF	TGCGCCAGCAGCCAAGATGTGCCGGGGAACACTGAAGCTTTCTTT
TRBV6-5	many	TRBJ2-2	NA	CASSYGQHTGELFF	TGTGCCAGCAGTTACGGGCAGCACACCGGGGAGCTGTTTTTT
TRBV20-1	few	TRBJ1-1	NA	CSARDSRDTEAFF	TGCAGTGCTAGAGATTCGCGAGACACTGAAGCTTTCTTT
TRBV4-3	NA	TRBJ2-7	NA	CASSQDAGSAEQYF	TGCGCCAGCAGCCAAGATGCTGGGTCGGCAGAGCAGTACTTC
TRBV4-1	NA	TRBJ2-3	TRBD1	CASSQDWGQGVSDTQYF	TGCGCCAGCAGCCAAGATTGGGGACAGGGGGTTTCTGATACGCAGTATTTT
TRBV6-1	few	TRBJ1-1	TRBD1	CASSDAGGGIPEAFF	TGTGCCAGCAGTGACGCAGGGGGGGGTATCCCTGAAGCTTTCTTT
TRBV7-2	many	TRBJ2-7	NA	CASTGTSGYEQYF	TGTGCCAGCACCGGGACATCCGGCTACGAGCAGTACTTC
TRBV6-1	few	TRBJ2-7	NA	CASSTGTLSYEQYF	TGTGCCAGCAGTACCGGGACACTCTCCTACGAGCAGTACTTC
TRBV2	many	TRBJ2-3	NA	CASRGSDTQYF	TGTGCCAGCAGGGGTTCAGATACGCAGTATTTT
TRBV20-1	NA	TRBJ2-2	NA	CSVGRAFGTGELFF	TGCAGTGTGGGCAGGGCGTTTGGCACCGGGGAGCTGTTTTTT
TRBV7-2	NA	TRBJ2-6	NA	CASSHGTSAGANVLTF	TGTGCCAGCAGCCACGGGACATCAGCCGGGGCCAACGTCCTGACTTTC
TRBV10-3	few	TRBJ2-3	NA	CAISETITDTQYF	TGTGCCATCAGCGAGACGATAACAGATACGCAGTATTTT
TRBV11-2	NA	TRBJ2-4	NA	CASSLDQLMLFQYF	TGTGCCAGCAGCTTAGATCAGCTGATGCTGTTTCAGTACTTC
TRBV29-1	many	TRBJ2-3	NA	CSVGFRGFGTDTQYF	TGCAGCGTAGGGTTCCGGGGGTTTGGTACAGATACGCAGTATTTT
TRBV12-3/TRBV12-4	few	TRBJ2-7	NA	CASRLTGEGEQYF	TGTGCCAGCAGGTTGACAGGGGAGGGCGAGCAGTACTTC
TRBV6-5	NA	TRBJ2-7	TRBD2	CASSYSGTKDEQYF	TGTGCCAGCAGTTACTCCGGGACTAAGGACGAGCAGTACTTC
TRBV7-2	many	TRBJ2-1	TRBD1	CASSRRQGSSYNEQFF	TGTGCCAGCAGTCGGAGACAGGGGTCTTCCTACAATGAGCAGTTCTTC
TRBV11-2	few	TRBJ2-2	TRBD2	CASPGLRSGELFF	TGTGCCAGCCCGGGACTAAGGTCCGGGGAGCTGTTTTTT
TRBV28	many	TRBJ1-1	NA	CASSIRNTEAFF	TGTGCCAGCAGTATTAGGAACACCGAAGCTTTCTTT
TRBV7-9	few	TRBJ2-7	NA	CASSSRDLPNRGGEQYF	TGTGCCAGCAGCTCCAGGGACCTTCCCAACCGAGGGGGCGAGCAGTACTTC
TRBV27	many	TRBJ2-5	NA	CASSHRGLDYEGAQYF	TGTGCCAGCAGTCACCGAGGACTAGACTATGAGGGGGCCCAGTACTTC
TRBV10-1	few	TRBJ1-1	NA	CASSFKKQGNTEAFF	TGCGCCAGCTCCTTCAAAAAACAGGGGAACACTGAAGCTTTCTTT
TRBV29-1	NA	TRBJ2-2	TRBD1	CSVEVDRGPARHTGELFF	TGCAGCGTTGAGGTGGACAGGGGACCCGCGAGGCACACCGGGGAGCTGTTTTTT
TRBV5-1	few	TRBJ2-7	NA	CASSEKASSYEQYF	TGCGCCAGCAGCGAAAAGGCTAGCTCCTACGAGCAGTACTTC
TRBV4-3	many	TRBJ1-2	NA	CASSQGLRGPNYGYTF	TGCGCCAGCAGCCAAGGATTAAGGGGACCTAACTATGGCTACACCTTC
TRBV27	NA	TRBJ2-6	NA	CASSLGVTNSGANVLTF	TGTGCCAGCAGTTTAGGGGTTACTAACTCTGGGGCCAACGTCCTGACTTTC
TRBV12-3/TRBV12-4	many	TRBJ2-7	NA	CASSFGPRSYEQYF	TGTGCCAGCAGTTTCGGACCCCGCTCCTACGAGCAGTACTTC
TRBV27	many	TRBJ2-5	NA	CASSLGPTPTGTQYF	TGTGCCAGCAGTTTAGGTCCGACACCAACGGGAACCCAGTACTTC
TRBV7-2	NA	TRBJ1-1	NA	CASSSPFSEAFF	TGTGCCAGCAGCTCCCCCTTCTCTGAAGCTTTCTTT
TRBV27	NA	TRBJ2-1	TRBD2	CASSWLLAGGPNEQFF	TGTGCCAGCAGTTGGTTACTAGCGGGAGGTCCCAATGAGCAGTTCTTC
TRBV19	few	TRBJ2-7	NA	CASSIKTSLGEQYF	TGTGCCAGTAGTATCAAGACCTCTCTCGGCGAGCAGTACTTC
TRBV30	NA	TRBJ2-5	NA	CAWSAGGQETQYF	TGTGCCTGGAGTGCAGGAGGGCAGGAGACCCAGTACTTC
TRBV12-3/TRBV12-4	NA	TRBJ1-2	NA	CASRKQVNYGYTF	TGTGCCAGCAGGAAACAGGTGAACTATGGCTACACCTTC
TRBV7-9	few	TRBJ1-1	TRBD1	CASSPTATGGSEAFF	TGTGCCAGCAGTCCTACCGCAACAGGGGGCTCTGAAGCTTTCTTT
TRBV20-1	NA	TRBJ2-7	NA	CSAIQDSYEQYF	TGCAGTGCTATACAGGACTCCTACGAGCAGTACTTC
TRBV20-1	many	TRBJ1-6	TRBD1	CSAPRTGGADSPLHF	TGCAGTGCTCCTCGGACAGGGGGCGCGGATTCACCCCTCCACTTT
TRBV6-1	NA	TRBJ2-7	NA	CASSEGQPYEQYF	TGTGCCAGCAGTGAAGGACAGCCCTACGAGCAGTACTTC
TRBV14	NA	TRBJ2-3	NA	CASSPQGPAPPLTQYF	TGTGCCAGCAGCCCGCAGGGACCGGCCCCCCCTCTTACGCAGTATTTT
TRBV12-3/TRBV12-4	NA	TRBJ2-5	TRBD2	CASSFSLAGANRGETQYF	TGTGCCAGCAGTTTCTCCCTAGCGGGGGCCAACCGGGGGGAGACCCAGTACTTC
TRBV9	many	TRBJ2-2	NA	CASSVGTTGELFF	TGTGCCAGCAGCGTAGGGACCACCGGGGAGCTGTTTTTT
TRBV12-3/TRBV12-4	many	TRBJ1-1	TRBD1	CASSLDPGGYAFF	TGTGCCAGCAGCCTAGACCCAGGGGGTTACGCTTTCTTT
TRBV20-1	few	TRBJ2-1	TRBD1	CSAPNRDRRRGEQFF	TGCAGTGCCCCCAACCGGGACAGGCGCCGAGGTGAGCAGTTCTTC
TRBV6-5	few	TRBJ1-1	TRBD1	CASSYSGTGETEAFF	TGTGCCAGCAGTTACTCCGGGACAGGGGAGACTGAAGCTTTCTTT
TRBV4-3	NA	TRBJ1-1	NA	CASSPERNTEAFF	TGCGCCAGCAGCCCTGAGAGGAACACTGAAGCTTTCTTT